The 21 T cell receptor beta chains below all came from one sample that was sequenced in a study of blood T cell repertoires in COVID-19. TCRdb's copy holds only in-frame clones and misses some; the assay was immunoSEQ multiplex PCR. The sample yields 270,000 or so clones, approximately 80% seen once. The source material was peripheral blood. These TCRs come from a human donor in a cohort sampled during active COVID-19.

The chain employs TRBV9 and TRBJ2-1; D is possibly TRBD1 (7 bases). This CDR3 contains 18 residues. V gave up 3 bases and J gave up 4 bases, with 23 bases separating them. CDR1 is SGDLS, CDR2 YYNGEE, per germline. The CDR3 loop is CASSGGGGSPVSYNEQFF. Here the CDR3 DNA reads TGTGCCAGCAGCGGTGGAGGGGGCAGCCCTGTTTCTTACAATGAGCAGTTCTTC. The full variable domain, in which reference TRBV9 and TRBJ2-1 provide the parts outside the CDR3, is DSGVTQTPKHLITATGQRVTLRCSPRSGDLSVYWYQQSLDQGLQFLIQYYNGEERAKGNILERFSAQQFPDLHSELNLSSLELGDSALYFCASSGGGGSPVSYNEQFFGPGTRLTVL.

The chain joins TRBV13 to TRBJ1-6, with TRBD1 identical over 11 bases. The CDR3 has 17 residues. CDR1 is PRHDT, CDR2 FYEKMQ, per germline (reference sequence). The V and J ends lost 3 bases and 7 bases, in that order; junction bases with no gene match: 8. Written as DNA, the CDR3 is TGTGCCAGCAGCTTCGTTGTAGGACAGGGGGCGAATTCACCCCTCCACTTT. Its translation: CASSFVVGQGANSPLHF.

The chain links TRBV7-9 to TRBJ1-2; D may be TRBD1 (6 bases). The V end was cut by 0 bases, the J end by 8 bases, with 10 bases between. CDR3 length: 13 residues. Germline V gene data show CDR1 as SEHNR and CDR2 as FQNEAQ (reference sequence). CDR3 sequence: CASSLAPQGGYTF. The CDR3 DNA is TGTGCCAGCAGCTTAGCGCCACAGGGCGGCTACACCTTC.

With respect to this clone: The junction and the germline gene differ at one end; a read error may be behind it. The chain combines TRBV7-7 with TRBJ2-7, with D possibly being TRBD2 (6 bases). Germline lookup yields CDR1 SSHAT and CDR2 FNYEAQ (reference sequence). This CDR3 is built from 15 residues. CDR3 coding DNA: TGTGCTAGCAGCTACTGCCCACGACTAGCCTACGAGCAGTACTTC. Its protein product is CASSYCPRLAYEQYF.

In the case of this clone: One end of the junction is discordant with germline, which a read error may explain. CDR3 nucleotide sequence: TGTGCTAGCAGCTTAGTAGCGGGCACCGGGGAGCTGTTTTTT. This translates into CASSLVAGTGELFF. The rearrangement uses TRBV7-7 and TRBJ2-2; 7 bases agree with TRBD2. The CDR3 is 14 amino acids. CDR1 SSHAT and CDR2 FNYEAQ come from the germline V gene (reference sequence).

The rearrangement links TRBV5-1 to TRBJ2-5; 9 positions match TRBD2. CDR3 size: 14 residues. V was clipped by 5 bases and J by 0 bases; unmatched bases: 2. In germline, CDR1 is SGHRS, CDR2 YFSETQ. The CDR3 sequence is CASRRTSDQETQYF. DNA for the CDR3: TGCGCCAGCAGGAGGACTAGCGACCAAGAGACCCAGTACTTC.

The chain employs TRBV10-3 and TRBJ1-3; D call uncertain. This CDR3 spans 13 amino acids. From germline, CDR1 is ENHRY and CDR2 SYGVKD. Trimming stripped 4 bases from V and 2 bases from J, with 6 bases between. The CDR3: CAISVGAGNTIYF. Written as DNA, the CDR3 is TGTGCCATCAGTGTCGGGGCTGGAAACACCATATATTTT.

Written as DNA, the CDR3 is TGCGCCAGCAGCGACTCCCCCGAAAGGGAGACCCAGTACTTC. Protein sequence: CASSDSPERETQYF. The V call is TRBV5-1, the J call TRBJ2-5, with D uncertain. The CDR3 contains 14 residues. V lost 4 bases to trimming and J lost 5 bases, with 15 bases between them. CDR1 is SGHRS, CDR2 YFSETQ, per germline.

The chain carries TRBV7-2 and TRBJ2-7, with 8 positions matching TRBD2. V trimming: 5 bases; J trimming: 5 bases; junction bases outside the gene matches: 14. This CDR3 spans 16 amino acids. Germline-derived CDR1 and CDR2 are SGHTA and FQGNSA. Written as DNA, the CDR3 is TGTGCCAGCAGCACCCTGGGGACTAGTTTATTCGACGAGCAGTACTTC. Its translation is CASSTLGTSLFDEQYF.

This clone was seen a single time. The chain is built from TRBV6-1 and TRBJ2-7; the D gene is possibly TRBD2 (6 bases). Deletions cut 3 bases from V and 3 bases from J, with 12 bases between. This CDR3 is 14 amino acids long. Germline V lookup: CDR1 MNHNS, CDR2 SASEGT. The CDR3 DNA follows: TGTGCCAGCAGTGACCGGGACTGGAGCTACGAGCAGTACTTC. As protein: CASSDRDWSYEQYF.

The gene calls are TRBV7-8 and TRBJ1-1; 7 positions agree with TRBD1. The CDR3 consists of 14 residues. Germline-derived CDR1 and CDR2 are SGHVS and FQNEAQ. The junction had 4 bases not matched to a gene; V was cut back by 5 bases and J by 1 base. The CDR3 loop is CASSPRTGNTEAFF. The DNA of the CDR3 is TGTGCCAGCAGCCCCCGGACAGGGAACACTGAAGCTTTCTTT.

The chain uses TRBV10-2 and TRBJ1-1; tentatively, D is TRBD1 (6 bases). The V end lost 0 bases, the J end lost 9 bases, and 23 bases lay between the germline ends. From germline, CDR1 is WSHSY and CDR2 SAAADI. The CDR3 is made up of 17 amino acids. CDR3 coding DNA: TGCGCCAGCAGTGAGTCCATTACAGGGTGGGGAACACCGCAAGCTTTCTTT. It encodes CASSESITGWGTPQAFF.

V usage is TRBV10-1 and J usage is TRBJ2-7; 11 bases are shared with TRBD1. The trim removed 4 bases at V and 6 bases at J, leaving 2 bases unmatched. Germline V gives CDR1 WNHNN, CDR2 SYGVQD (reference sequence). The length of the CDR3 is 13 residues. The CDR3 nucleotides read TGCGCCAGCAGTGGGGGACAGGGGGGCGAGCAGTACTTC. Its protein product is CASSGGQGGEQYF.

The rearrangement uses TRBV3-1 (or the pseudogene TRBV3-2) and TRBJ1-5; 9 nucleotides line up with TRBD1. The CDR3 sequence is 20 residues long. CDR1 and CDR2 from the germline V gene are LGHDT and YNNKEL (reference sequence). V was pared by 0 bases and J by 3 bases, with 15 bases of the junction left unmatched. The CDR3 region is CASSQDPRRQGGGLNQPQHF. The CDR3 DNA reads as TGTGCCAGCAGCCAAGACCCGAGGAGACAGGGGGGGGGACTCAATCAGCCCCAGCATTTT.

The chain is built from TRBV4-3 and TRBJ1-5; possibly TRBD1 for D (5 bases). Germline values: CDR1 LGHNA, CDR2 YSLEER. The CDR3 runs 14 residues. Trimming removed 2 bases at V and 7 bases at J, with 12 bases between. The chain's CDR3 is CASSQWGEAQPQHF. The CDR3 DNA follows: TGCGCCAGCAGCCAATGGGGGGAGGCGCAGCCCCAGCATTTT.

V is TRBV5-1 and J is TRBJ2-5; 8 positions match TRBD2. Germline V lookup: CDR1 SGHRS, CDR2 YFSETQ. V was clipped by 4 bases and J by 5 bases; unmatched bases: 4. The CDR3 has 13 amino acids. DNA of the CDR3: TGCGCCAGCAGCCACGGACTAGCCGAGACCCAGTACTTC. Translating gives CASSHGLAETQYF.

CDR3: CASRDYGGPTDTQYF. In DNA, the CDR3 is TGTGCCAGCAGGGACTACGGGGGACCCACAGATACGCAGTATTTT. The rearrangement links TRBV6-5 to TRBJ2-3, with a weak D call TRBD2 (6 bases). This CDR3 contains 15 residues. Trimming removed 6 bases at V and 2 bases at J, with 15 bases between. Germline V CDR1 and CDR2: MNHEY, SVGAGI.

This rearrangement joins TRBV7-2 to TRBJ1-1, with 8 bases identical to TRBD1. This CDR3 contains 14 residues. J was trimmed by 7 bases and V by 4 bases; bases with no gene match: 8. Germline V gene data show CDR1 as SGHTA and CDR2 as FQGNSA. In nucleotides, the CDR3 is TGTGCCAGCAGCTCCAATGACAGGGGCCGTGAAGCTTTCTTT. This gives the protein CASSSNDRGREAFF.

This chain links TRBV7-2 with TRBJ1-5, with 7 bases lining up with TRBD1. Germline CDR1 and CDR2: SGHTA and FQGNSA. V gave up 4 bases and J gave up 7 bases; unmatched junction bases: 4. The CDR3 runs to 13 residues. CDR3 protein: CASSSAGGQPQHF. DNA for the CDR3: TGTGCCAGCAGCTCAGCAGGGGGACAGCCCCAGCATTTT.

As DNA, the CDR3 is TGTGCCAGTAGTTCCGGGACATGGAATCAAGAGACCCAGTACTTC. Translation: CASSSGTWNQETQYF. The chain combines TRBV19 with TRBJ2-5; the D gene is possibly TRBD1 (6 bases). Trimming removed 5 bases from V and 2 bases from J, with 15 bases in between. The CDR3 is 15 amino acids. Germline CDR1 is LNHDA and CDR2 is SQIVND (reference sequence).

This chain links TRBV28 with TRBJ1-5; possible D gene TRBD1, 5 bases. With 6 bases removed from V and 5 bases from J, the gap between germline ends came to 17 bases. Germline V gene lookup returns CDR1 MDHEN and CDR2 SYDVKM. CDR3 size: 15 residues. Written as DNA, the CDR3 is TGTGCCAGCAGCCAAGGCAGGGTCAGGGATCAGCCCCAGCATTTT. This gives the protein CASSQGRVRDQPQHF.